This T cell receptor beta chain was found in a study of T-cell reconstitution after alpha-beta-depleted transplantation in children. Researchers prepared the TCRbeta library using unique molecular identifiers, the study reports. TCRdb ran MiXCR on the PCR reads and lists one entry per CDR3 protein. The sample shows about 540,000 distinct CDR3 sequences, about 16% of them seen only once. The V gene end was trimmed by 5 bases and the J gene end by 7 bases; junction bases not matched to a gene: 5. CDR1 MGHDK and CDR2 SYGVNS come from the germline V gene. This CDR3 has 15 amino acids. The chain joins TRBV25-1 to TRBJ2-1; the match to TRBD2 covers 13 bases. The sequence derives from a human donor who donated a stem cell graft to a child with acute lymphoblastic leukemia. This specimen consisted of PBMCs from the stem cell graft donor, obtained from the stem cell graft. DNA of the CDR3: TGTGCCAGCAGTAAACTAGCGGGAGGGTGGAATGAGCAGTTCTTC. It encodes CASSKLAGGWNEQFF. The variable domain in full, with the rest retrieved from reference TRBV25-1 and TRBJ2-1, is EADIYQTPRYLVIGTGKKITLECSQTMGHDKMYWYQQDPGMELHLIHYSYGVNSTEKGDLSSESTVSRIRTEHFPLTLESARPSHTSQYLCASSKLAGGWNEQFFGPGTRLTVL.